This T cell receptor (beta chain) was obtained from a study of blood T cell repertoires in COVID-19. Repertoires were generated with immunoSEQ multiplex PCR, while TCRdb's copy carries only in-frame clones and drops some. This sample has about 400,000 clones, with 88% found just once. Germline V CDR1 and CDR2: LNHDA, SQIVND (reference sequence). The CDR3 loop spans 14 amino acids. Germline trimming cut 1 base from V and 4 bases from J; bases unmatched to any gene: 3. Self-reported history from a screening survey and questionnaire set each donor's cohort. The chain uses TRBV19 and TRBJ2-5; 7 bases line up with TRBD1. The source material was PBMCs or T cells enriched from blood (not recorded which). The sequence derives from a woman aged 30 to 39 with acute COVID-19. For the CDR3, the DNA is TGTGCCAGTAGTATAGGAAGGGGGCCAGAGACCCAGTACTTC. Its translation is CASSIGRGPETQYF. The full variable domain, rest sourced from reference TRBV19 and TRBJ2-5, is DGGITQSPKYLFRKEGQNVTLSCEQNLNHDAMYWYRQDPGQGLRLIYYSQIVNDFQKGDIAEGYSVSREKKESFPLTVTSAQKNPTAFYLCASSIGRGPETQYFGPGTRLLVL.